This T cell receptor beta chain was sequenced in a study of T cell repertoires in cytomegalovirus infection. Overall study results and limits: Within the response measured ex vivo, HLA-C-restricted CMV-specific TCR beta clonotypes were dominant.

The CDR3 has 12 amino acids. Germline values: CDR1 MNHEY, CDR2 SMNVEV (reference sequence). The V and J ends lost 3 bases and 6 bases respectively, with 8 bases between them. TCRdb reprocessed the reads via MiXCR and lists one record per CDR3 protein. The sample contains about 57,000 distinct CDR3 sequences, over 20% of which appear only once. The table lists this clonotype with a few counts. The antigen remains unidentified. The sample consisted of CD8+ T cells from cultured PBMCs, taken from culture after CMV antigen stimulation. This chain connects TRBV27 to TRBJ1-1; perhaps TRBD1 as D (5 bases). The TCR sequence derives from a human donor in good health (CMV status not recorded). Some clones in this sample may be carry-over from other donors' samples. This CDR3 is CASSFLGAEAFF. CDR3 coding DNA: TGTGCCAGCAGTTTTCTGGGGGCTGAAGCTTTCTTT.